Presented here are 5 T cell receptor beta chains from one specimen sequenced in a study of blood T cell repertoires in COVID-19. Only in-frame clones appear in the TCRdb table, and some are missing; sequencing was by immunoSEQ multiplex PCR. The sample has 200,000 to 250,000 clones, 88% seen once. Sequencing used peripheral blood. The origin of the receptors is a woman aged 60 to 75 with acute or convalescent COVID-19.

The chain combines TRBV7-2 with TRBJ1-2, with 10 bases fitting TRBD1. V shed 4 bases, J shed 4 bases, and the junction held 6 bases outside the gene matches. Germline V gene lookup returns CDR1 SGHTA and CDR2 FQGNSA. This CDR3 spans 15 amino acids. The CDR3: CASSSRTGGFYGYTF. The CDR3, as DNA: TGTGCCAGCAGCTCCCGGACAGGGGGGTTCTATGGCTACACCTTC. Drawing the rest from reference TRBV7-2 and TRBJ1-2, the complete variable domain is GAGVSQSPSNKVTEKGKDVELRCDPISGHTALYWYRQSLGQGLEFLIYFQGNSAPDKSGLPSDRFSAERTGGSVSTLTIQRTQQEDSAVYLCASSSRTGGFYGYTFGSGTRLTVV.

This sequence joins TRBV7-2 and TRBJ2-4, with TRBD2 identical over 9 bases. CDR1 SGHTA and CDR2 FQGNSA come from the germline V gene. The V gene end was trimmed by 8 bases and the J gene end by 1 base; junction bases not matched to a gene: 9. CDR3 length equals 16 residues. The CDR3 loop reads CASGSVSGRAKNIQYF. The CDR3 DNA sequence: TGTGCCAGCGGATCTGTGAGCGGGAGGGCCAAAAACATTCAGTACTTC.

This clone was seen just once. The chain uses TRBV5-1 and TRBJ1-1; no clear D gene. Germline V gene data show CDR1 as SGHRS and CDR2 as YFSETQ. V was clipped by 0 bases and J by 10 bases, with 16 bases between them. The CDR3 has 14 amino acids. The CDR3 DNA reads TGCGCCAGCAGCTTGGAAAAGACGGGGTTTGGAGCTTTCTTT. Amino acids: CASSLEKTGFGAFF.

The rearrangement joins TRBV12-3 or TRBV12-4 to TRBJ1-1, with D perhaps TRBD1 (5 bases). The germline V and J ends were trimmed by 2 bases and 11 bases, with 15 bases remaining between them. The CDR3 length is 13 residues. The CDR3 loop reads CASSLREGTRAFF. Here the CDR3 DNA reads TGTGCCAGCAGTTTACGGGAGGGGACTCGGGCTTTCTTT.

This chain joins TRBV7-2 and TRBJ1-3; D perhaps matches TRBD1 (6 bases). The V end was cut by 5 bases, the J end by 0 bases, with 11 bases between. CDR1 is SGHTA, CDR2 FQGNSA, per germline. CDR3 length: 15 residues. In nucleotides, the CDR3 is TGTGCCAGCAGCGGAACAGGGTCCTCTGGAAACACCATATATTTT. Its protein product is CASSGTGSSGNTIYF.